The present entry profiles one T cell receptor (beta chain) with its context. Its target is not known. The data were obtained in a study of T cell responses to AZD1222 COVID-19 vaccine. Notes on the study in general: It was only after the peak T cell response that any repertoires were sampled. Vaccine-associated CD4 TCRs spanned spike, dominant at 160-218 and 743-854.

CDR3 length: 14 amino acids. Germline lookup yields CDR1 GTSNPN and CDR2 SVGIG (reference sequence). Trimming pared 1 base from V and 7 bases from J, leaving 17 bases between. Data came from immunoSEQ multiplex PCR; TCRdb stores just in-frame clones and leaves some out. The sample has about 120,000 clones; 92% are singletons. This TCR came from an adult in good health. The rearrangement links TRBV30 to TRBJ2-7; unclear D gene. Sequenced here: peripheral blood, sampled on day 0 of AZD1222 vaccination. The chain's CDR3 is CAWSGNGRPREQYF. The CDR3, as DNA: TGTGCCTGGAGTGGCAACGGACGTCCAAGGGAGCAGTACTTC. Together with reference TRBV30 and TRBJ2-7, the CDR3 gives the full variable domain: SQTIHQWPATLVQPVGSPLSLECTVEGTSNPNLYWYRQAAGRGLQLLFYSVGIGQISSEVPQNLSASRPQDRQFILSSKKLLLSDSGFYLCAWSGNGRPREQYFGPGTRLTVT.